Listed below are T cell receptor beta chains from one sample, sequenced in a study of coeliac disease. Libraries were prepared by immunoSEQ multiplex PCR; TCRdb keeps only in-frame clonotypes and omits some of them. Of about 1,300 clones listed, 50% to 70% were seen once; the top ten hold more than 20%. Sequencing was done on a sample of intraepithelial lymphocytes from the gut. All receptors come from a man between 65 and 80 years old without celiac disease. Both conserved end residues are part of each CDR3. D genes are given only for firm matches. Some rows have no size entry. The others give once, few or many, or a class for an expanded clone.

J | D | size | V | DNA | CDR3
TRBJ2-3 | NA | once | TRBV21-1 | TGTGCCAGCAGACCGGGACTAGCCCCTGGGAAAGATACGCAGTATTTT | CASRPGLAPGKDTQYF
TRBJ2-6 | NA | NA | TRBV7-2 | TGTGCCAGCAGCTTTTATCAACAGGTCCTCTCTGGGGCCAACGTCCTGACTTTC | CASSFYQQVLSGANVLTF
TRBJ2-3 | NA | NA | TRBV7-9 | TGTGCCAGCAGCACGCGGGGGCGCGGCACAGATACGCAGTATTTT | CASSTRGRGTDTQYF
TRBJ2-1 | TRBD1 | few | TRBV10-3 | TGTGCCATCGGGTTACGGGACAGCTACAATGAGCAGTTCTTC | CAIGLRDSYNEQFF
TRBJ1-3 | TRBD1 | NA | TRBV2 | TGTGCCAGCATCGGACAGGGTAGGGCTGGAAACACCATATATTTT | CASIGQGRAGNTIYF
TRBJ2-3 | NA | once | TRBV28 | TGTGCCAGCAGTTTATCAGCGATGCTCTATTTT | CASSLSAMLYF
TRBJ2-7 | TRBD2 | large | TRBV25-1 | TGTGCCAGCAGTCATAGCGGGGTCTACGAGCAGTACTTC | CASSHSGVYEQYF
TRBJ2-5 | NA | NA | TRBV11-3 | TGTGCCAGCAGCTTAAACAGTTTACAGACCCAGTACTTC | CASSLNSLQTQYF
TRBJ2-6 | NA | NA | TRBV21-1 | TGTGCCAGCAGAGGTGCCTTAGCTACAACAAGTCGGGCCAACGTCCTGACTTTC | CASRGALATTSRANVLTF
TRBJ1-1 | NA | NA | TRBV29-1 | TGCAGCGTTGGAGACCGCGCGGTGGGCACTGAAGCTTTCTTT | CSVGDRAVGTEAFF
TRBJ2-7 | NA | few | TRBV6-1 | TGTGCCAGCACCGAAGAGGGTTGGGCCTACGAGCAGTACTTC | CASTEEGWAYEQYF
TRBJ2-2 | TRBD1 | NA | TRBV6-5 | TGTGCCAGCAGTCCGGACAGGATCACCGGGGAGCTGTTTTTT | CASSPDRITGELFF
TRBJ2-2 | NA | few | TRBV5-1 | TGCGCCAGCAGCTTGGGAGGGAAACCCGGGGAGCTGTTTTTT | CASSLGGKPGELFF
TRBJ2-2 | NA | NA | TRBV7-6 | TGTGCCAGCAGCCAAACAAGCGCGAACACCGGGGAGCTGTTTTTT | CASSQTSANTGELFF
TRBJ1-1 | NA | NA | TRBV6-1 | TGTGCCAGCGGTGAGTGGGGCGCGGGGACTGAAGCTTTCTTT | CASGEWGAGTEAFF
TRBJ1-2 | NA | NA | TRBV28 | TGTGCCAGCAGCTCCTCGGGGAGGGATGACTATGGCTACACCTTC | CASSSSGRDDYGYTF
TRBJ2-1 | TRBD2 | NA | TRBV28 | TGTGCCAGCAGTTCCCTAGCGGGGGGGCTCAATGAGCAGTTCTTC | CASSSLAGGLNEQFF
TRBJ1-5 | TRBD1 | NA | TRBV5-5 | TGTGCCAGCAGCTTGCACAGGGGGCAAGGTCAGCCCCAGCATTTT | CASSLHRGQGQPQHF
TRBJ2-2 | TRBD2 | few | TRBV7-2 | TGTGCCAGCCGGAGGGCTAGCGGTTCCGGGGAGCTGTTTTTT | CASRRASGSGELFF
TRBJ2-2 | NA | large | TRBV5-1 | TGCGCCGCCTCTTCAGGGGTGAAGGCCGGGGAGCTGTTTTTT | CAASSGVKAGELFF
TRBJ2-1 | NA | NA | TRBV2 | TGTGCCAGCAGTCCAAACAGTCTGACCCTTTACAATGAGCAGTTCTTC | CASSPNSLTLYNEQFF
TRBJ2-7 | NA | NA | TRBV10-3 | TGTGCCATCACGACGGGGGCCTACGAGCAGTACTTC | CAITTGAYEQYF
TRBJ1-1 | NA | once | TRBV6-5 | TGTGCCAGCAGACAGGGCTCGAACACTGAAGCTTTCTTT | CASRQGSNTEAFF
TRBJ1-5 | NA | NA | TRBV6-1 | TGTGCCAGCAGTGATCAGGGTAATCAGCCCCAGCATTTT | CASSDQGNQPQHF
TRBJ2-7 | TRBD1 | large | TRBV5-1 | TGCGCCAGCAGCCCACGGACAGGGTTTGGTAGTTCCTCGGGCGAGCAGTACTTC | CASSPRTGFGSSSGEQYF
TRBJ2-6 | NA | NA | TRBV9 | TGTGCCAGCAGCCAAGCGGGTTCTGGGGCCAACGTCCTGACTTTC | CASSQAGSGANVLTF
TRBJ2-1 | TRBD2 | NA | TRBV6-5 | TGTGCCAGCAGGACGGGGGGATCGATATACAATGAGCAGTTCTTC | CASRTGGSIYNEQFF
TRBJ1-2 | NA | NA | TRBV18 | TGTGCCAGCTCACCACAGGGGCGAGGAAGGGGCTACACCTTC | CASSPQGRGRGYTF
TRBJ2-7 | NA | NA | TRBV28 | TGTGCCAGCAGTACCTGGGGCGGGGCCGATCCAGGCGAGCAGTACTTC | CASSTWGGADPGEQYF
TRBJ1-2 | NA | few | TRBV5-6 | TGTGCCAGCAGCTTGGGCAGGGCTCGGCAGGGCGGCTACACCTTC | CASSLGRARQGGYTF
TRBJ2-7 | TRBD2 | NA | TRBV6-5 | TGTGCCAGCAGTTACGGCGGGACTAGCTACGAGCAGTACTTC | CASSYGGTSYEQYF
TRBJ1-2 | TRBD1 | NA | TRBV9 | TGTGCCAGCACCGGGACAGTCTATGGCTACACCTTC | CASTGTVYGYTF
TRBJ2-2 | NA | NA | TRBV5-4 | TGTGCCAGCAGCTCATTTGGCGGAGCGAACACCGGGGAGCTGTTTTTT | CASSSFGGANTGELFF
TRBJ1-5 | NA | NA | TRBV6-1 | TGTGCCAGCAGTTATACAGCAGATCAGCCCCAGCATTTT | CASSYTADQPQHF
TRBJ1-6 | NA | large | TRBV6-5 | TGTGCCAGCAGTTACGACAGTAATTCACCCCTCCACTTT | CASSYDSNSPLHF
TRBJ1-5 | NA | few | TRBV28 | TGTGCCAGCACCTCCTCTTCCCGGGGGAATCAGCCCCAGCATTTT | CASTSSSRGNQPQHF
TRBJ1-2 | TRBD1 | few | TRBV7-9 | TGTGCCAGCAGCTTAGCGCCGGGACAGGGTTCTCTTAACTATGGCTACACCTTC | CASSLAPGQGSLNYGYTF
TRBJ1-1 | NA | NA | TRBV29-1 | TGCAGCGTTGACGGCAGGCCTACCGGAACCGACGAAGCTTTCTTT | CSVDGRPTGTDEAFF
TRBJ1-5 | NA | NA | TRBV6-1 | TGTGCCAGCAGTGCTATAAATCAGCCCCAGCATTTT | CASSAINQPQHF
TRBJ1-4 | NA | NA | TRBV6-1 | TGTGCCAGCAGTGAAGGGGGGCGAGGTGAAAAACTGTTTTTT | CASSEGGRGEKLFF
TRBJ1-2 | NA | NA | TRBV9 | TGTGCCAGCAACGAGCGGGGAGGCTATGGCTACACCTTC | CASNERGGYGYTF
TRBJ1-2 | NA | once | TRBV6-1 | TGTGCCAGCAGTCCACGGACAGCGAGGGGCTACACCTTC | CASSPRTARGYTF
TRBJ2-7 | NA | few | TRBV15 | TGTGCCACCAGCGGGAGGACAGGCATCTACGAGCAGTACTTC | CATSGRTGIYEQYF
TRBJ2-5 | NA | hyperexpanded | TRBV13 | TGTGCCAGCAGTAGGACCCTAGGGGGAGAGACCCAGTACTTC | CASSRTLGGETQYF
TRBJ2-2 | NA | once | TRBV5-1 | TGCGCCAGTCATACAGGAATAAAGACCGGGGAGCTGTTTTTT | CASHTGIKTGELFF
TRBJ2-2 | NA | NA | TRBV5-1 | TGCGCCAGCAGTCCAGACAGGTTCGCGAACACCGGGGAGCTGTTTTTT | CASSPDRFANTGELFF
TRBJ1-2 | TRBD1 | NA | TRBV5-1 | TGCGCCAGCAGCTTGGGGGGGGGACAGGCAAACTATGGCTACACCTTC | CASSLGGGQANYGYTF
TRBJ2-6 | TRBD1 | few | TRBV15 | TGTGCCACCAGCAGATCCCGACAGGGGACTGGGGCCAACGTCCTGACTTTC | CATSRSRQGTGANVLTF